This T cell receptor (beta chain) appears in the sequencing data of a study of cytomegalovirus exposure and HLA in healthy donors. Overall study: Genotyping of more than 300 donors showed that around 86% belonged to the Caucasian-associated ancestry cluster. Study-wide findings and caveats: It was taken for granted in presence/absence analyses that sequencing depth across donors was roughly uniform. It emerged from a later analysis that several of the most significant clusters appeared to be linked to common viral pathogens. Using the classifier, cytomegalovirus status was reportedly diagnosed with high specificity and sensitivity.

As concerns this clone: Its antigen is as yet unknown.

The PCR had 60 Vbeta and 13 Jbeta primers. Assay used: immunoSEQ multiplex PCR; TCRdb lists only in-frame clones, some missing. The sample has 200,000 to 250,000 clones; more than 85% are singletons. The CDR3 loop spans 15 amino acids. Germline CDR1 is SGHRS and CDR2 is YFSETQ. V shed 8 bases, J shed 0 bases, and the junction held 8 bases outside the gene matches. This clonotype originated in a woman between 18 and 29 years old in good health and CMV-seronegative. The chain combines TRBV5-1 with TRBJ2-1, with 7 nucleotides matching TRBD2. Input material: PBMCs. CDR3 amino acids: CASTTSGVSYNEQFF. CDR3 DNA sequence: TGCGCCAGTACCACCAGCGGGGTCTCCTACAATGAGCAGTTCTTC.